This T cell receptor (beta chain) emerged from a study of tumor-infiltrating lymphocytes in localized non-small cell lung cancer. About the study: The cohort mixed smokers and never-smokers, several histologies, and some post-neoadjuvant-chemotherapy samples. Tumor tissue and non-adjacent uninvolved lung came from each patient.

The germline gives CDR1 LGHNA, CDR2 YNFKEQ. The CDR3 is 14 residues long. V lost 3 bases and J 2 bases, leaving 10 bases between the germline ends. TCRdb's table, derived via immunoSEQ multiplex PCR, lists solely in-frame clones and lacks some. This sample has tens of thousands of clones; roughly three fifths occur once, and the top ten carry around 5.4%. The specimen was lung tumor tissue. The sequence was collected from a human donor with non-small cell lung cancer. V is TRBV4-2 and J is TRBJ1-2; D not resolved. CDR3 region: CASSHETGNYGYTF. CDR3 coding DNA: TGTGCCAGCAGCCATGAGACGGGGAACTATGGCTACACCTTC.